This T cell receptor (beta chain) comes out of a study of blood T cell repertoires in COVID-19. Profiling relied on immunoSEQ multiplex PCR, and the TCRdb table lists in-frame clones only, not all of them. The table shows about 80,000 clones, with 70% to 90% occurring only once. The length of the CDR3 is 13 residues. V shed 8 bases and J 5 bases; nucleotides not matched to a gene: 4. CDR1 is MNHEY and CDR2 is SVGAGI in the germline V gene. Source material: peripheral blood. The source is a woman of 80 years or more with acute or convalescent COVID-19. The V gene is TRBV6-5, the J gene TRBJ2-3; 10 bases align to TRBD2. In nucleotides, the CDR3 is TGTGCCAGCGGGAAGCGGGGGGGAGATACGCAGTATTTT. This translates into CASGKRGGDTQYF.